This TCR beta chain was sequenced in a study of blood T cells in healthy people across ages. Notes on the study in general: TCR beta diversity was tightly associated with the proportion of naive T cells. Both naive CD4+ cell counts and diversity were greater in long-lived donors than in aged donors.

A J-beta primer mix and a sample-barcoded 5' primer were used in a second PCR of about 7 to 12 cycles. Unique molecular identifiers of 12 random nucleotides labeled each cDNA. Per-sample output comprised a minimum of 2.5 million paired-end reads containing CDR3. MiXCR, applied by TCRdb to the 5' RACE reads, yields one record per CDR3 protein. The sample contains 1.5 million to 2 million distinct CDR3 sequences, about two fifths of which appear only once. In this sample, this clonotype turned up a few times. What it binds is not known. V was clipped by 4 bases and J by 10 bases, with 11 bases between them. The CDR3 is 12 amino acids. Germline V gene lookup returns CDR1 MNHEY and CDR2 SVGEGT.

Sequencing was done on a sample of blood. This chain links TRBV6-2 or TRBV6-3 with TRBJ2-1; a possible D gene is TRBD2 (5 bases). The sequence was collected from a human donor in good health. The CDR3 is CASSFFPGEQFF. The CDR3 DNA reads as TGTGCCAGCAGTTTTTTCCCGGGGGAGCAGTTCTTC.